This TCR beta chain was sequenced in a study of CD8+ T cells in alopecia areata. About the study: Dosing spanned 6 to 18 months on tofacitinib, then 6 months off drug.

Treatment indicated: oral pan-JAK inhibitor, 5-10 mg twice daily. To note about this clone: The antigen is not known.

Study results and caveats: Between patients, shared TCR sequences were less clear than in mice. This was possibly due in part to HLA diversity in the patient population. In blood and scalp, many expanded lesional clones persisted during tofacitinib.

The CDR3 is made up of 12 amino acids. The germline V gene has CDR1 SQVTM and CDR2 ANQGSEA. Deletions cut 4 bases from V and 6 bases from J, with 13 bases between. TCR sequencing used cDNA made by reverse transcription of extracted RNA. Profiling relied on immunoSEQ multiplex PCR, and the TCRdb table lists in-frame clones only, not all of them. The table records some 170,000 clones, roughly 50% of them present only once. The receptor was derived from a human donor with alopecia areata. The genes are TRBV29-1 and TRBJ2-7, with D perhaps TRBD1 or TRBD2 (5 bases each). Source: CD4+ T cells sorted from blood, taken at approximately week 55, from a patient treated with tofacitinib. The CDR3 loop reads CSVVPGSTEQYF. In DNA form, the CDR3 reads TGCAGCGTTGTTCCAGGGAGTACCGAGCAGTACTTC.